Each of the 15 T cell receptor beta chains below was sequenced from the same sample in a study of T cell repertoires in cytomegalovirus infection. Antigen specificity for these receptors is unknown. MiXCR, run by TCRdb on the reads, gives a single entry per CDR3 protein. The repertoire holds 570,000 or so distinct CDR3 sequences, under 45% seen once, with around 46% in the top ten. Sequencing was performed on cultured PBMCs, taken from culture after CMV antigen stimulation. The receptors were gathered from a human donor in good health (CMV status not recorded). Some clones in this sample may be carry-over from other donors' samples.

This clonotype appeared a single time. The chain combines TRBV20-1 with TRBJ2-3; 10 bases line up with TRBD2. V was clipped by 0 bases and J by 9 bases; unmatched bases: 12. Germline CDR1 is DFQATT and CDR2 is SNEGSKA (reference sequence). CDR3 size: 16 residues. This CDR3 reads CSARDQREGPRGTQYF. The CDR3 DNA reads as TGCAGTGCTAGAGATCAGCGGGAGGGCCCCCGGGGGACGCAGTATTTT.

The rearrangement uses TRBV20-1 and TRBJ1-1, with a possible D match to TRBD1 (5 bases). This CDR3 has 15 amino acids. V was cut by 0 bases and J by 0 bases, with 11 bases left in between. The germline V gene encodes CDR1 DFQATT and CDR2 SNEGSKA (reference sequence). The CDR3 nucleotides are TGCAGTGCTAGAGATATCGGGGGTATGAACACTGAAGCTTTCTTT. It encodes CSARDIGGMNTEAFF.

The chain joins TRBV7-2 to TRBJ2-1, with TRBD2 matching 9 bases. V was pared by 1 base and J by 8 bases, with 6 bases of the junction left unmatched. The CDR3 is made up of 15 amino acids. CDR1 is SGHTA, CDR2 FQGNSA, per germline. This CDR3 reads CASSLGGGGAYEQFF. DNA for the CDR3: TGTGCCAGCAGCTTAGGGGGCGGGGGGGCCTATGAGCAGTTCTTC.

The chain uses TRBV12-3 or TRBV12-4 and TRBJ2-7; TRBD1 matches at 10 bases. The CDR3 runs 14 residues. J was trimmed by 3 bases and V by 7 bases; bases with no gene match: 6. The CDR3 region has the DNA TGTGCCAGCACCGGGAGGGACAGGGGCTACGAGCAGTACTTC. It codes for CASTGRDRGYEQYF.

V gene TRBV20-1 combines with J gene TRBJ2-3, with 11 nucleotides matching TRBD2. V shed 6 bases, J shed 1 base, and the junction held 12 bases outside the gene matches. The germline V gene has CDR1 DFQATT and CDR2 SNEGSKA (reference sequence). The CDR3 is 17 residues long. The CDR3: CSATIAGGPWGTDTQYF. CDR3 DNA sequence: TGCAGTGCAACCATAGCGGGAGGGCCCTGGGGCACAGATACGCAGTATTTT.

The CDR3 reads CASSPRSTYSYGYTF. The CDR3 region has the DNA TGTGCCAGTAGTCCTAGATCGACATACTCCTATGGCTACACCTTC. V usage is TRBV19 and J usage is TRBJ1-2, with D hard to call. The CDR3 length is 15 residues. V lost 5 bases, J lost 4 bases, and 17 bases lay in between. The germline V gene encodes CDR1 LNHDA and CDR2 SQIVND (reference sequence).

V is TRBV6-1 and J is TRBJ1-2; 9 bases align to TRBD1. Per germline, CDR1 MNHNS and CDR2 SASEGT. The CDR3 extends over 14 amino acids. The trim removed 4 bases at V and 4 bases at J, leaving 4 bases unmatched. CDR3 sequence reads: CASSGDRVSYGYTF. The CDR3 DNA sequence: TGTGCCAGCAGTGGGGACAGGGTCAGCTATGGCTACACCTTC.

This clonotype was counted at least ten times. V gene TRBV7-2 combines with J gene TRBJ2-3, with 8 bases lining up with TRBD1. Germline assignment: CDR1 SGHTA and CDR2 FQGNSA. With 5 bases clipped from V and 4 bases from J, the junction kept 5 bases outside the gene matches. The CDR3 has 14 amino acids. The CDR3 reads CASSTRTGPDTQYF. CDR3 DNA: TGTGCCAGCAGCACTCGGACAGGGCCAGATACGCAGTATTTT.

A few counts support this clonotype. The V call is TRBV6-2 or TRBV6-3, the J call TRBJ1-4, with a possible D match to TRBD1 (6 bases). The CDR3 has 14 residues. CDR1 and CDR2 from the germline V gene are MNHEY and SVGEGT. V was cut by 6 bases and J by 7 bases, with 15 bases left in between. The CDR3 DNA sequence: TGTGCCAGCAGCCAGATCGGACAGCGTGAAAAACTGTTTTTT. Protein product: CASSQIGQREKLFF.

There are many counts of this clonotype. This sequence joins TRBV7-9 and TRBJ1-4, with D possibly being TRBD1 (5 bases). The germline CDR1 and CDR2 sequences are SEHNR and FQNEAQ (reference sequence). Trimming stripped 8 bases from V and 0 bases from J, with 13 bases between. CDR3 length: 15 residues. The CDR3 DNA sequence: TGTGCCAGCCCCCGAGACAGCGCAACTAATGAAAAACTGTTTTTT. It translates to CASPRDSATNEKLFF.

J is TRBJ2-2 and V is TRBV6-2 or TRBV6-3; D may be TRBD1 (6 bases). CDR1 is MNHEY and CDR2 is SVGEGT in the germline V gene. V was cut by 6 bases and J by 8 bases, with 19 bases left in between. CDR3 length equals 15 residues. The chain's CDR3 is CASRTDRLGIGELFF. Written as DNA, the CDR3 is TGTGCCAGCAGAACCGACAGGCTCGGAATAGGGGAGCTGTTTTTT.

This clonotype was counted many times. V usage is TRBV7-2 and J usage is TRBJ2-3; TRBD2 aligns across 11 bases. V dropped 5 bases and J dropped 2; count of bases not matched to a gene: 9. Per germline, CDR1 SGHTA and CDR2 FQGNSA. There are 17 residues in the CDR3. CDR3 sequence: CASSLSTSGVLTDTQYF. CDR3 DNA sequence: TGTGCCAGCAGCCTCTCGACTAGCGGGGTCCTCACAGATACGCAGTATTTT.

This sequence joins TRBV7-2 and TRBJ2-7, with 9 bases identical to TRBD1. Germline loops: CDR1 SGHTA, CDR2 FQGNSA. The CDR3 sequence is 18 residues long. Trimming removed 3 bases from V and 2 bases from J; junction bases left unmatched: 14. CDR3 sequence reads: CASSLVKLPGTGTYEQYF. The CDR3 DNA is TGTGCCAGCAGCTTGGTCAAACTTCCCGGGACAGGGACCTACGAGCAGTACTTC.

This clonotype was seen more than once but under ten times. The V and J genes are TRBV28 and TRBJ2-2, with TRBD1 matching 7 bases. Unmatched junction bases numbered 2, after V lost 7 bases and J lost 3 bases. This CDR3 contains 13 residues. CDR1 is MDHEN and CDR2 is SYDVKM in the germline V gene. The CDR3 here is CASTGQYTGELFF. CDR3 DNA sequence: TGTGCCAGCACGGGACAGTACACCGGGGAGCTGTTTTTT. Combining the CDR3 with reference TRBV28 and TRBJ2-2 gives the whole variable domain DVKVTQSSRYLVKRTGEKVFLECVQDMDHENMFWYRQDPGLGLRLIYFSYDVKMKEKGDIPEGYSVSREKKERFSLILESASTNQTSMYLCASTGQYTGELFFGEGSRLTVL.

This clonotype turned up a few times. The rearrangement uses TRBV6-5 and TRBJ2-5, with 8 bases lining up with TRBD1. The CDR3 totals 13 residues. Germline V gene data show CDR1 as MNHEY and CDR2 as SVGAGI. V dropped 4 bases and J dropped 5; count of bases not matched to a gene: 3. CDR3 DNA sequence: TGTGCCAGCAGTTGGGACAGGCGGGAGACCCAGTACTTC. Its translation: CASSWDRRETQYF.